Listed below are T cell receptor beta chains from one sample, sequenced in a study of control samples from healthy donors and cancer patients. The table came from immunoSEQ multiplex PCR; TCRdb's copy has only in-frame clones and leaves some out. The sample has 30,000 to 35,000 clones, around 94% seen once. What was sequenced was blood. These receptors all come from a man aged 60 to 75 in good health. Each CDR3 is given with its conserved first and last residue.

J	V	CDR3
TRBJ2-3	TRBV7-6	CASSLGTSGVLDTQYF
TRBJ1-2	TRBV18	CASSPTGGYGYTF
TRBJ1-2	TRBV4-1	CASSQDRNTGGSGYTF
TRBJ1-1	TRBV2	CASRPLQGNTEAFF
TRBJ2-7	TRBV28	CASVPAGQGDEQYF
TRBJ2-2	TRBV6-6	CASSGPNTGELFF
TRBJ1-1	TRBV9	CASSKDPGGGGTEAFF
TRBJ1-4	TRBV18	CASSQDRVTNEKLFF
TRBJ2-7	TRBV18	CASSPGTGGSYEQYF
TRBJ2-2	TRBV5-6	CASSSTGSPGELFF
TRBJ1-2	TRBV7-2	CASSFKGGGDYGYTF
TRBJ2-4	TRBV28	CASSLQGAKAKNIQYF
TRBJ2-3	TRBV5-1	CASGAGTSTYSTDTQYF
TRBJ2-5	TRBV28	CASSGTYRIQETQYF
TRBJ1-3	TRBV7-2	CASSLAPGVFSGNTIYF
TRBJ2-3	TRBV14	CASSQVLYGTPDTQYF